This T cell receptor beta chain was sequenced during a study of blood T cell repertoires in COVID-19. The wider study: Some COVID-19 samples were acute and others convalescent; all came from the United States, Italy and Spain.

This clone was seen only once. The CDR3 spans 15 residues. Trimming at V came to 6 bases and at J to 6 bases, leaving 12 bases not matched to a gene. Germline-derived CDR1 and CDR2 are SGHRS and YFSETQ. The protocol was immunoSEQ multiplex PCR, while the TCRdb copy is restricted to in-frame clones and leaves out a portion. Among over 130,000 clones listed, over 65% were seen once. The TCR sequence derives from a man between 65 and 79 years old with acute or convalescent COVID-19. The gene calls are TRBV5-1 and TRBJ1-1; 9 nucleotides agree with TRBD1. The material sequenced was peripheral blood. The DNA for the CDR3 is TGCGCCAGCACCCTGGGACAGGGATTTTTCTCTGAAGCTTTCTTT. This sequence encodes CASTLGQGFFSEAFF.